These 21 T cell receptor beta chains came from one sample sequenced in a study of T-cell memory formation after mild COVID-19. TCRdb re-analysed the 5' RACE reads in MiXCR, keeping a single row per CDR3 protein. The table has around 340,000 distinct CDR3 sequences, 10% to 15% seen once. The sequenced sample consisted of PBMCs or a T cell subset sorted from them (not recorded which). All receptors come from a man aged 18 to 30 who had mild COVID-19 (a few samples of this study predate the infection). Cell type and time point are not known.

The gene calls are TRBV20-1 and TRBJ2-2; possibly TRBD1 or TRBD2 for D (5 bases each). The CDR3 has 15 residues. Trimming removed 0 bases at V and 1 base at J, with 9 bases between. Germline CDR1 reads DFQATT; CDR2 reads SNEGSKA (reference sequence). The CDR3 is CSARDPGRNTGELFF. CDR3 sequence (DNA): TGCAGTGCTAGAGATCCGGGGCGGAACACCGGGGAGCTGTTTTTT.

The chain joins TRBV4-3 to TRBJ1-1; D is undetermined. The germline V and J ends were trimmed by 4 bases and 11 bases, with 23 bases remaining between them. This CDR3 region has 15 residues. Germline values: CDR1 LGHNA, CDR2 YSLEER. The CDR3 region is CASSLSETQGLGAFF. In DNA, the CDR3 is TGCGCCAGCAGCCTAAGCGAGACACAAGGTCTGGGGGCTTTCTTT.

V gene TRBV7-8 combines with J gene TRBJ2-2, with D unclear. This CDR3 is built from 13 residues. Trimming took 6 bases from V and 7 from J, leaving 12 bases between them. The germline gives CDR1 SGHVS, CDR2 FQNEAQ. DNA for the CDR3: TGTGCCAGCAGGGAAAGGGCCATCGGGGAGCTGTTTTTT. Its translation: CASRERAIGELFF.

V gene TRBV7-2 combines with J gene TRBJ2-3; the match to TRBD2 covers 7 bases. V shed 5 bases, J shed 2 bases, and the junction held 10 bases outside the gene matches. Per the germline V gene, CDR1 is SGHTA and CDR2 is FQGNSA. The CDR3 covers 16 residues. The CDR3 DNA reads as TGTGCCAGCAGCCCCCTGTCTAGCGGCCTCACAGATACGCAGTATTTT. Amino acid sequence: CASSPLSSGLTDTQYF.

A few counts support this clonotype. This sequence joins TRBV5-1 and TRBJ2-7; tentative D call: TRBD1 (7 bases). The germline CDR1 and CDR2 sequences are SGHRS and YFSETQ. The CDR3 runs 16 residues. V was shortened by 0 bases and J by 1 base, with 14 bases between the two germline ends. CDR3: CASSLDTRGVSYEQYF. Written as DNA, the CDR3 is TGCGCCAGCAGCTTGGATACCAGGGGGGTTTCCTACGAGCAGTACTTC.

The chain couples TRBV12-3 or TRBV12-4 to TRBJ2-5; D is unresolved. Trimming left V 5 bases short and J 4 bases short, with 8 bases between. The CDR3 extends over 12 amino acids. In nucleotides, the CDR3 is TGTGCCAGCAGTCGGAATGGAGAGACCCAGTACTTC. Translating gives CASSRNGETQYF.

The rearrangement links TRBV7-3 to TRBJ2-5; D is unresolved. The CDR3 length is 14 residues. CDR1 and CDR2 from the germline V gene are SGHTA and FQGTGA. V shed 1 base and J shed 0 bases, with 6 bases lying between them. In DNA, the CDR3 is TGTGCCAGCAGCTTAAATCCAAACCAAGAGACCCAGTACTTC. Its translation is CASSLNPNQETQYF.

The rearrangement uses TRBV6-1 and TRBJ2-1, with D maybe TRBD1 (5 bases). Trimming removed 8 bases from V and 5 bases from J, with 7 bases in between. Germline V gives CDR1 MNHNS, CDR2 SASEGT. The CDR3 runs to 11 residues. The CDR3 DNA is TGTGCCAGCGGACACGACAATGAGCAGTTCTTC. Protein product: CASGHDNEQFF.

The chain links TRBV7-2 to TRBJ1-6, with unresolved D. Looked up from germline, CDR1 is SGHTA and CDR2 is FQGNSA. There are 16 residues in the CDR3. The V end lost 1 base, the J end lost 7 bases, and 14 bases lay between the germline ends. This chain's CDR3 is CASSLDSSQLNSPLHF. The CDR3 DNA reads TGTGCCAGCAGCTTAGATTCGTCCCAGCTGAATTCACCCCTCCACTTT.

This clonotype was counted a few times. The chain combines TRBV12-5 with TRBJ2-3; 9 nucleotides match TRBD1. The CDR3 runs to 16 residues. The ends lost 3 bases at V and 3 bases at J; junction bases unmatched: 7. Germline V gene data show CDR1 as LGHNT and CDR2 as FRNRAP. For the CDR3, the DNA is TGTGCTAGTGGTTTAACCGGGACAGGGCTTACAGATACGCAGTATTTT. This encodes CASGLTGTGLTDTQYF.

This clonotype was seen a few times. The chain recombines TRBV5-6 with TRBJ2-3; 8 bases are a match to TRBD2. The CDR3 extends over 17 amino acids. The junction had 15 bases not matched to a gene; V was cut back by 3 bases and J by 6 bases. Looked up from germline, CDR1 is SGHDT and CDR2 is YYEEEE. The CDR3 loop is CASSWPPPAGARDTQYF. The CDR3 nucleotides read TGTGCCAGCAGCTGGCCGCCCCCAGCGGGGGCGAGGGATACGCAGTATTTT.

The chain recombines TRBV9 with TRBJ2-3; the D gene is possibly TRBD1 (5 bases). Germline V gene lookup returns CDR1 SGDLS and CDR2 YYNGEE. The CDR3 length is 13 residues. Deletions cut 3 bases from V and 6 bases from J, with 11 bases between. CDR3 DNA sequence: TGTGCCAGCAGCGCAGACAGTATGGATACGCAGTATTTT. Translating gives CASSADSMDTQYF.

The chain combines TRBV5-1 with TRBJ1-2, with 8 bases that match TRBD1. The CDR3 is 14 amino acids. In germline, CDR1 is SGHRS, CDR2 YFSETQ. After removal of 2 bases from V and 5 bases from J, the junction contained 5 bases not matched to a gene. The DNA of the CDR3 is TGCGCCAGCAGCTTAGGACAGGGTCGTTATGGCTACACCTTC. It encodes CASSLGQGRYGYTF.

The chain links TRBV6-6 to TRBJ2-7, with 10 bases that match TRBD1. V trimming: 2 bases; J trimming: 6 bases; junction bases outside the gene matches: 1. Germline CDR1 reads MNHNY; CDR2 reads SVGAGI (reference sequence). The CDR3 has 13 amino acids. The DNA for the CDR3 is TGTGCCAGCAGTTACGGGGACAGGGGCGAGCAGTACTTC. Protein: CASSYGDRGEQYF.

This clonotype has a handful of counts. The chain uses TRBV5-4 and TRBJ2-5, with 7 bases lining up with TRBD1. This CDR3 has 16 residues. The trim removed 8 bases at V and 5 bases at J, leaving 18 bases unmatched. Germline V gives CDR1 SGHNT, CDR2 YYREEE (reference sequence). This chain's CDR3 is CASSPRQGRSGETQYF. In DNA, the CDR3 is TGTGCCAGTAGCCCCCGACAGGGAAGGTCTGGCGAGACCCAGTACTTC.

The rearrangement uses TRBV7-3 and TRBJ2-7; D could derive from TRBD1 or TRBD2 (5 bases each). CDR3 length: 14 residues. V was shortened by 4 bases and J by 2 bases, with 12 bases between the two germline ends. Germline V gene data show CDR1 as SGHTA and CDR2 as FQGTGA. The CDR3 reads CASSCRDGAYEQYV. As DNA, the CDR3 is TGTGCCAGCAGCTGCCGGGACGGAGCCTACGAGCAGTACGTC.

The chain links TRBV21-1 to TRBJ2-1. TRBV21-1 is described as a pseudogene. This CDR3 has 8 residues. CDR3 protein: CASIDSVF. In DNA, the CDR3 is TGTGCCAGCATCGACAGTGTCTTC.

This clonotype showed up just a few times. The chain uses TRBV11-2 and TRBJ2-1; 13 bases align to TRBD2. Germline-derived CDR1 and CDR2 are SGHAT and FQNNGV. Unmatched junction bases numbered 6, after V lost 3 bases and J lost 10 bases. The CDR3 contains 15 residues. The CDR3 DNA reads as TGTGCCAGCAGCTTCCGGACTAGCGGGGGTGGGGAGCAGTTCTTC. This sequence encodes CASSFRTSGGGEQFF.

In this sample, this clonotype turned up many times. The chain has TRBV7-9 and TRBJ2-4; D remains unclear. Trimming removed 2 bases at V and 7 bases at J, with 9 bases between. CDR3 size: 13 residues. Germline values: CDR1 SEHNR, CDR2 FQNEAQ (reference sequence). The CDR3 DNA reads TGTGCCAGCAGCTTAATCCCTAATAACATTCAGTACTTC. Translated, it gives CASSLIPNNIQYF.

The V call is TRBV29-1, the J call TRBJ2-7; unclear D gene. V lost 3 bases, J lost 1 base, and 7 bases lay in between. This CDR3 is 12 amino acids long. From germline, CDR1 is SQVTM and CDR2 ANQGSEA. Here the CDR3 reads CSVDDGSYEQYF. Here the CDR3 DNA reads TGCAGCGTTGATGACGGGTCCTACGAGCAGTACTTC.

This clonotype has more than one count but fewer than ten. The chain combines TRBV5-1 with TRBJ1-1, with 8 bases lining up with TRBD1. The J segment lost 5 bases and the V segment lost 3 bases, leaving 9 bases of the junction unmatched. Per germline, CDR1 SGHRS and CDR2 YFSETQ. This CDR3 contains 15 residues. CDR3 sequence (DNA): TGCGCCAGCAGCTGGGGCGGACAGGGTGAAACTGAAGCTTTCTTT. Its translation: CASSWGGQGETEAFF.